These T cell receptor beta chains were read from a single sample in a study of blood T cells in healthy people across ages. TCRdb reprocessed the 5' RACE reads via MiXCR and lists one record per CDR3 protein. This sample has roughly 1,100,000 distinct CDR3 sequences, with around 27% found just once. The same data also went into a second study, on T cells of mothers and their children.

Sequencing used blood. The receptor set was obtained from a girl aged 2-10 years in good health. CDR3s include the opening cysteine and the closing phenylalanine or tryptophan. The D gene is left open where the match is weak. Size values are once, few and many counts, or a class for expanded clones, and some rows have none.

CSVGSGARMNTEAFF | TGCAGCGTTGGTTCGGGGGCCCGAATGAACACTGAAGCTTTCTTT | many | TRBV29-1 | 15 | - | TRBJ1-1
CASSSRGWGETQYF | TGTGCCAGCAGCTCCCGTGGATGGGGAGAGACCCAGTACTTC | - | TRBV7-8 | 14 | - | TRBJ2-5
CASSHLEGADTQYF | TGTGCCAGCAGCCACCTAGAAGGAGCAGATACGCAGTATTTT | - | TRBV3-1 | 14 | - | TRBJ2-3
CASSVAASGNYEQYF | TGTGCCAGCAGTGTAGCCGCTAGCGGAAACTACGAGCAGTACTTC | - | TRBV6-4 | 15 | TRBD2 | TRBJ2-7
CASSPTGGASYNEQFF | TGTGCCAGCAGCCCAACCGGGGGGGCCTCCTACAATGAGCAGTTCTTC | few | TRBV7-9 | 16 | TRBD2 | TRBJ2-1
CSVTGNRGNEQFF | TGCAGCGTTACGGGGAATCGTGGGAATGAGCAGTTCTTC | few | TRBV29-1 | 13 | - | TRBJ2-1
CASSHGQGVEQYF | TGTGCCAGCAGCCATGGACAGGGAGTTGAGCAGTACTTC | - | TRBV11-3 | 13 | TRBD1 | TRBJ2-5
CASSPPERDHEQFF | TGTGCCAGCAGTCCCCCCGAGAGGGATCATGAGCAGTTCTTC | once | TRBV12-3/TRBV12-4 | 14 | - | TRBJ2-1
CASSQYGDTTYEQYF | TGTGCCAGCAGCCAATACGGGGACACCACCTACGAGCAGTACTTC | few | TRBV4-2 | 15 | - | TRBJ2-7
CSAQGVVASYEQYF | TGCAGCGCCCAGGGGGTTGTTGCCTCCTACGAGCAGTACTTC | - | TRBV20-1 | 14 | TRBD1 | TRBJ2-7
CSVVGRGIFNEQFF | TGCAGCGTTGTTGGCCGCGGAATTTTCAATGAGCAGTTCTTC | - | TRBV29-1 | 14 | - | TRBJ2-1
CASSRRVTNEQFF | TGTGCCAGCTCGCGGCGGGTGACCAATGAGCAGTTCTTC | few | TRBV28 | 13 | - | TRBJ2-1
CASRPLAGGLADTQYF | TGTGCCAGCAGACCCTTAGCGGGAGGGCTGGCAGATACGCAGTATTTT | - | TRBV6-1 | 16 | TRBD2 | TRBJ2-3
CSVEAGTGALVGADTQYF | TGCAGCGTTGAGGCCGGGACAGGGGCTCTCGTGGGGGCAGATACGCAGTATTTT | - | TRBV29-1 | 18 | TRBD1 | TRBJ2-3
CASSSASGVGTEAFF | TGTGCCAGCAGCTCCGCCAGCGGGGTAGGCACTGAAGCTTTCTTT | few | TRBV11-2 | 15 | - | TRBJ1-1
CASVRGGQETQYF | TGTGCCAGCGTCCGGGGCGGGCAAGAGACCCAGTACTTC | - | TRBV7-9 | 13 | - | TRBJ2-5
CASSLGSTSGRNETQYF | TGTGCCAGCAGTTTGGGATCGACTAGCGGGAGGAATGAGACCCAGTACTTC | few | TRBV12-3/TRBV12-4 | 17 | TRBD2 | TRBJ2-5
CASSYSSGGLTYEQYF | TGTGCCAGCAGCTACTCTAGCGGGGGCCTTACCTACGAGCAGTACTTC | few | TRBV6-5 | 16 | TRBD2 | TRBJ2-7
CASSSGSGRPGGETQYF | TGTGCCAGCAGCTCGGGTAGCGGGAGGCCCGGGGGGGAGACCCAGTACTTC | - | TRBV7-2 | 17 | TRBD2 | TRBJ2-5
CASSDGGAYEQYF | TGTGCCAGCAGTGACGGGGGGGCCTACGAGCAGTACTTC | - | TRBV2 | 13 | TRBD2 | TRBJ2-7